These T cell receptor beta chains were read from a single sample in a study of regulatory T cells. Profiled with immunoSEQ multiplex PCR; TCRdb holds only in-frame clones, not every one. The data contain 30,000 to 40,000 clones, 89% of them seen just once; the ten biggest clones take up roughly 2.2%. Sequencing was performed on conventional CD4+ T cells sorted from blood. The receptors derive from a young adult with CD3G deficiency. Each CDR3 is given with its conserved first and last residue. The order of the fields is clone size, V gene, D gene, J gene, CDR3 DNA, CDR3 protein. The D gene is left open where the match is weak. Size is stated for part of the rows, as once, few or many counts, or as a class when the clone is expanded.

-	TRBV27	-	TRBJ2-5	TGTGCCAGCAGTCCACAGACGATAGGTAAGCAAGAGACCCAGTACTTC	CASSPQTIGKQETQYF
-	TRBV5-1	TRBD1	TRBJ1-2	TGCGCCAGCAGCTCCACCCTCCGGGACAGAAATGGCTACACCTTC	CASSSTLRDRNGYTF
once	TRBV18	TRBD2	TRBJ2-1	TGTGCCAGCTCCGCGGGGCTAGCGGCCTACAATGAGCAGTTCTTC	CASSAGLAAYNEQFF
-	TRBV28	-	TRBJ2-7	TGTGCCAGCAGCCCCTCCGTGTCCTCCTCCTACGAGCAGTACTTC	CASSPSVSSSYEQYF
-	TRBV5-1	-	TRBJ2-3	TGCGCCAGCAGCTCATCGGGGGTGTGGGACACAGATACGCAGTATTTT	CASSSSGVWDTDTQYF
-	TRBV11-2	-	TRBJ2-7	TGTGCCAGCAGCACCTCGGGACGGACCTACGAGCAGTACTTC	CASSTSGRTYEQYF
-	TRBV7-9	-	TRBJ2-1	TGTGCCAGCAGCTACCCTCTCGGGGAGGCTCACAATGAGCAGTTCTTC	CASSYPLGEAHNEQFF
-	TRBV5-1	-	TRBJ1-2	TGCGCCAGCAGCTCCGGACAGCCCGGGGTTGGCTACACCTTC	CASSSGQPGVGYTF
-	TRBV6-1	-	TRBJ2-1	TGTGCCAGCAGTCGGTTGGCTTGGTCCAATGAGCAGTTCTTC	CASSRLAWSNEQFF
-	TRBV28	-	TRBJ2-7	TGTGCCAGCAGTATCGGGGACTACGAGCAGTACTTC	CASSIGDYEQYF
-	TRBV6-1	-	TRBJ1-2	TGTGCCAGCAGTGAAGCCGTAGGACGTGGCTACACCTTC	CASSEAVGRGYTF
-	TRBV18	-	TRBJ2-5	TGTGCCAGCTCGACCGTGAGGGAAGAGACCCAGTACTTC	CASSTVREETQYF
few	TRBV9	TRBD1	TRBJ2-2	TGTGCCAGTATCCTCCGGGCAAGGGGGCGGTCCGGGGAGCTGTTTTTT	CASILRARGRSGELFF
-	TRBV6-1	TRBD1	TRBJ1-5	TGTGCCAGCAGGAGGACAGGGAATGATCAGCCCCAGCATTTT	CASRRTGNDQPQHF